This is a list of T cell receptor beta chains from one sample in a study of identical twins. TCRdb re-called the 5' RACE reads through MiXCR, storing one row per CDR3 protein. Counted here are hundreds of thousands of distinct CDR3 sequences, under 9% occurring once; the ten biggest clones make up around 2.1%. These records were also assigned to another study, of yellow fever vaccine responses in identical twins.

The sample consisted of memory (CD45RO+) T cells sorted from blood. The receptor set was obtained from a woman between 18 and 30 years old in good health. Both conserved end residues are part of each CDR3.

v_gene: TRBV12-3/TRBV12-4; j_gene: TRBJ1-1; CDR3aa: CASSFDRGSGNTEAFF
v_gene: TRBV7-3; j_gene: TRBJ2-1; CDR3aa: CASSRPPYNEQFF
v_gene: TRBV2; j_gene: TRBJ2-1; CDR3aa: CASSAGLADFLTRNNEQFF
v_gene: TRBV4-1; j_gene: TRBJ1-2; CDR3aa: CASSHPWRDPVGYTF
v_gene: TRBV20-1; j_gene: TRBJ2-5; CDR3aa: CSAREAQETQYF
v_gene: TRBV7-2; j_gene: TRBJ2-7; CDR3aa: CASSKSGTSSYEQYF
v_gene: TRBV3-1; j_gene: TRBJ1-1; CDR3aa: CASSQVGQGAPNTEAFF
v_gene: TRBV25-1; j_gene: TRBJ2-1; CDR3aa: CASSDTSGRRDEQFF
v_gene: TRBV19; j_gene: TRBJ2-1; CDR3aa: CASSKLGPLNEQFF
v_gene: TRBV27; j_gene: TRBJ1-5; CDR3aa: CASSLDRSNQPQHF
v_gene: TRBV20-1; j_gene: TRBJ2-1; CDR3aa: CSARPSGGLYNEQFF
v_gene: TRBV4-2; j_gene: TRBJ1-3; CDR3aa: CASSQEAWGNTIYF
v_gene: TRBV27; j_gene: TRBJ1-6; CDR3aa: CASSSTGSSYNSPLHF
v_gene: TRBV7-6; j_gene: TRBJ2-1; CDR3aa: CASSLEHTYNEQFF
v_gene: TRBV6-1; j_gene: TRBJ1-1; CDR3aa: CASRDRVTNTEAFF
v_gene: TRBV5-8; j_gene: TRBJ1-1; CDR3aa: CASSRLRGTNTEAFF
v_gene: TRBV14; j_gene: TRBJ1-1; CDR3aa: CASSPFRGVDTEAFF